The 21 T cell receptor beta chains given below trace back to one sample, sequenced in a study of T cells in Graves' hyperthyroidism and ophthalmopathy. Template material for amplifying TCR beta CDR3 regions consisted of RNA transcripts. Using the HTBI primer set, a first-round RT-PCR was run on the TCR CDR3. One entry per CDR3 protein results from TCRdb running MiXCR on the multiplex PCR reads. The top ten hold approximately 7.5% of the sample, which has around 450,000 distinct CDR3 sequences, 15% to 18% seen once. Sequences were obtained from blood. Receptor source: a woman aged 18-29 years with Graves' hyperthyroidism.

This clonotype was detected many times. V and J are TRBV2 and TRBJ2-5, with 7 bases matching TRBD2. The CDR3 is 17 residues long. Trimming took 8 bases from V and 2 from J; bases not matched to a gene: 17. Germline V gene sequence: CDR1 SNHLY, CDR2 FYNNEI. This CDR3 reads CASVGGALQRGQETQYF. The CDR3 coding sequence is TGTGCCAGCGTGGGGGGAGCGCTGCAGCGGGGTCAAGAGACCCAGTACTTC.

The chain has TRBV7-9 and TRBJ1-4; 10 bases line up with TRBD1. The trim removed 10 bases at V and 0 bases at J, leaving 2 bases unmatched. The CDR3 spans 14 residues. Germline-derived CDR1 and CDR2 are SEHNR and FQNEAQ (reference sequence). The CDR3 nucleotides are TGTGCCACAGGACAGGGGGCAACTAATGAAAAACTGTTTTTT. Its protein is CATGQGATNEKLFF.

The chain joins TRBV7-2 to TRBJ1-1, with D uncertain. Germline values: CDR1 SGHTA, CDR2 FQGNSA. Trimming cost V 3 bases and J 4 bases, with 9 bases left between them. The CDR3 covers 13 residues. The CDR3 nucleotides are TGTGCCAGCAGCTTCAGCGAGAGCACTGAAGCTTTCTTT. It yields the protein CASSFSESTEAFF.

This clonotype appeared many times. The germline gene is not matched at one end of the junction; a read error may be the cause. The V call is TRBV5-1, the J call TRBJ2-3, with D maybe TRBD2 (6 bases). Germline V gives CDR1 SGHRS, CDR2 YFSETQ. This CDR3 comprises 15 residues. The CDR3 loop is CASSLGGASTDTQYF. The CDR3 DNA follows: TGTGCCAGCAGTTTAGGCGGGGCTAGCACAGATACGCAGTATTTT.

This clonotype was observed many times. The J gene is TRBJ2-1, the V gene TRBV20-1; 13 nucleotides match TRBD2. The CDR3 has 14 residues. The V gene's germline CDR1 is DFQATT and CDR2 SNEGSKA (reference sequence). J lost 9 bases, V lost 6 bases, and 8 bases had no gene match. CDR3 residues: CSATPGTSGTEQFF. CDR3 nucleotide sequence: TGCAGTGCAACCCCCGGGACTAGCGGGACTGAGCAGTTCTTC.

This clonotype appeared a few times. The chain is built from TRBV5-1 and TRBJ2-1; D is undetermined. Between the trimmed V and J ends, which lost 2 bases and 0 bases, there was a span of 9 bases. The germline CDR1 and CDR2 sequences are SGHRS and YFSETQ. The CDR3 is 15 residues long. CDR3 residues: CASSFGFSSYNEQFF. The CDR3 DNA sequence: TGCGCCAGCAGCTTCGGCTTCAGCTCCTACAATGAGCAGTTCTTC.

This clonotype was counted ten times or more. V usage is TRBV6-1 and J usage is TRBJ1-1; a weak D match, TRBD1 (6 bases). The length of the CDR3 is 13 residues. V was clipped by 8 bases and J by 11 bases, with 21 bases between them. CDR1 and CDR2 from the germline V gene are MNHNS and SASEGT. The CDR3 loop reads CASAQGRGAHAFF. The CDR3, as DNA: TGTGCCAGCGCCCAAGGGCGGGGGGCGCATGCTTTCTTT.

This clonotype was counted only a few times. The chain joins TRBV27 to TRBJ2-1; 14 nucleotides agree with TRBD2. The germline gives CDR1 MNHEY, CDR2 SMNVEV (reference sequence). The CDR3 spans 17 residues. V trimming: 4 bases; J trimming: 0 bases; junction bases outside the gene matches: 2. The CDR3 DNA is TGTGCCAGCAGTTCCGGGACTAGCGGGAGCTCCTACAATGAGCAGTTCTTC. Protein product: CASSSGTSGSSYNEQFF.

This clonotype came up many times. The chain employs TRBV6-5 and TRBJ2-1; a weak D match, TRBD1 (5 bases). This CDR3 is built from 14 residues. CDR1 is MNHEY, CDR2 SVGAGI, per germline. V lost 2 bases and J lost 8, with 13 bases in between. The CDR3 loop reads CASSYGIRAHEQFF. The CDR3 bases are TGTGCCAGCAGTTACGGCATCAGGGCCCATGAGCAGTTCTTC.

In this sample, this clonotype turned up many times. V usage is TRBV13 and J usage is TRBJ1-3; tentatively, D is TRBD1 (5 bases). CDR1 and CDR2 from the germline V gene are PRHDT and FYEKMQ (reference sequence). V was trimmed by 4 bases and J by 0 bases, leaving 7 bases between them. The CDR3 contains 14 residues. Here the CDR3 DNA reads TGTGCCAGCAGCTGGGACTCCTCTGGAAACACCATATATTTT. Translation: CASSWDSSGNTIYF.

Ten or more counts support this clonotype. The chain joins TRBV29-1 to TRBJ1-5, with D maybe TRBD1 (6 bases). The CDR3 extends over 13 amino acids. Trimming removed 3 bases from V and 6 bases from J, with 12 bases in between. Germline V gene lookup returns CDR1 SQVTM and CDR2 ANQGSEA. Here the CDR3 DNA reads TGCAGCGTTGACACGGGGGGCGGTCAGCCCCAGCATTTT. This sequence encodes CSVDTGGGQPQHF.

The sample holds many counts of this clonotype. As DNA, the CDR3 is TGTGCCAGCAGTCCGGGGCCGAGCGGGGGGTCCTACGAGCAGTACTTC. This codes for CASSPGPSGGSYEQYF. The V call is TRBV27, the J call TRBJ2-7, with 9 bases fitting TRBD2. The CDR3 spans 16 residues. J was trimmed by 1 base and V by 5 bases; bases with no gene match: 9. CDR1 is MNHEY, CDR2 SMNVEV, per germline (reference sequence).

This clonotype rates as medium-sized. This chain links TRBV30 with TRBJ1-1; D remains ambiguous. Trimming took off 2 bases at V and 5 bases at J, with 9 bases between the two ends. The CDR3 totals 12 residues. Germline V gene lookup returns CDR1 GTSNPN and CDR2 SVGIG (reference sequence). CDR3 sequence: CAWSSGLTEAFF. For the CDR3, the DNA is TGTGCCTGGAGTTCAGGATTAACTGAAGCTTTCTTT.

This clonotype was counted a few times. In DNA form, the CDR3 reads TGCGCCAGCAGCCACTCAGGGACTATAAGCTCCTACAATGAGCAGTTCTTC. Residues: CASSHSGTISSYNEQFF. The chain links TRBV4-1 to TRBJ2-1, with 7 bases fitting TRBD2. CDR1 and CDR2 from the germline V gene are MGHRA and YSYEKL. J was trimmed by 0 bases and V by 3 bases; bases with no gene match: 8. This CDR3 has 17 amino acids.

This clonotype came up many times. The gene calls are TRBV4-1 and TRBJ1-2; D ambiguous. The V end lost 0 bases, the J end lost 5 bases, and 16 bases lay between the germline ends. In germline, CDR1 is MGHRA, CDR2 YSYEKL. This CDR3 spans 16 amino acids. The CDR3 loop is CASSQEGQRRRYGYTF. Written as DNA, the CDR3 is TGCGCCAGCAGCCAAGAAGGGCAACGCAGGAGGTATGGCTACACCTTC.

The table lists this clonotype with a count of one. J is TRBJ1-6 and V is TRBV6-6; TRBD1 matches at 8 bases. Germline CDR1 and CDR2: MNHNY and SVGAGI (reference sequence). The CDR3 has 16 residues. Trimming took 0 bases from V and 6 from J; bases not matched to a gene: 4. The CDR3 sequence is CASSYSHRGSNSPLHF. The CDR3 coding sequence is TGTGCCAGCAGTTACTCCCACAGGGGGAGTAATTCACCCCTCCACTTT.

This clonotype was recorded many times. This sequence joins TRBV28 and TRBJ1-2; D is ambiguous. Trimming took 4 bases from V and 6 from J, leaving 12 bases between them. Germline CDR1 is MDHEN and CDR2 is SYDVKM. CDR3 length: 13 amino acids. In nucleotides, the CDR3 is TGTGCCAGCAGTTCAGAGGCAGCCCATGGCTACACCTTC. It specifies CASSSEAAHGYTF.

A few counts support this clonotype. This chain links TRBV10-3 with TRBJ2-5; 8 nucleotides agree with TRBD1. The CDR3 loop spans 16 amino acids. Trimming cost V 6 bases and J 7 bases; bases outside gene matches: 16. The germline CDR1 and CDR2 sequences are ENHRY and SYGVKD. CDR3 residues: CAISDMDREAGVTQYF. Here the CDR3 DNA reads TGTGCCATCAGCGATATGGACAGGGAAGCGGGCGTGACCCAGTACTTC.

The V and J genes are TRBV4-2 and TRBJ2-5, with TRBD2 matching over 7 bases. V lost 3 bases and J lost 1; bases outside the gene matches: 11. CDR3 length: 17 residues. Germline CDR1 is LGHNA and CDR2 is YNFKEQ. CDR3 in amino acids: CASSHTWEGLLQETQYF. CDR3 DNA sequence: TGTGCCAGCAGCCATACCTGGGAGGGACTACTCCAAGAGACCCAGTACTTC.

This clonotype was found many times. Written as DNA, the CDR3 is TGTGCCACCAGCAGTTTGAGCCGTAGGAATTCACCCCTCCACTTT. This translates into CATSSLSRRNSPLHF. The chain combines TRBV15 with TRBJ1-6; no reliable D call. Germline-derived CDR1 and CDR2 are LNHNV and YYDKDF (reference sequence). The CDR3 spans 15 residues. V lost 3 bases, J lost 7 bases, and 13 bases lay in between.

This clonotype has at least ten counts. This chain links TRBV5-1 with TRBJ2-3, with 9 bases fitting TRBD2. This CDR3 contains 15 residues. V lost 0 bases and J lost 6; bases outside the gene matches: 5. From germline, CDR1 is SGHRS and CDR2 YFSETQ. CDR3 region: CASSLGAGGFDTQYF. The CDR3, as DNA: TGCGCCAGCAGCTTGGGTGCGGGGGGGTTTGATACGCAGTATTTT.